The table lists the clone carrying this T cell receptor beta chain with a few counts. Its antigen is not known. The germline gives CDR1 MNHNS, CDR2 SASEGT. The trim removed 5 bases at V and 4 bases at J, leaving 8 bases unmatched. CDR3 length: 15 amino acids. The sample is drawn from a study of vaccination and CD4 T cells after COVID-19. Treatment reported: 10-day PBMC culture with coronavirus spike peptide pools or control peptides (ViraFEST assay). With the Oncomine TCR Beta short-read assay, DNA from cultured CD4+ T cells was sequenced. TCRdb re-called the PCR reads through MiXCR, storing one row per CDR3 protein. Of 12,000 to 15,000 distinct CDR3 sequences in the sample, about 30% were seen once.

V is TRBV6-1 and J is TRBJ1-2, with 9 bases matching TRBD1. Sample: cultured CD4+ T cells from blood. The TCR sequence derives from a human donor with COVID-19. DNA for the CDR3: TGTGCCAGCAGTAAAGAGACAGGGGGAACCTATGGCTACACCTTC. Protein sequence: CASSKETGGTYGYTF.